The sequence of this T cell receptor (beta chain) was determined in a study of control samples from healthy donors and cancer patients (dated by TCRdb to about 2020). On this clone itself: Its specific antigen is unknown. Base qualities are not at hand, and no much larger clone is one base apart.

As encoded in the germline V gene (reference sequence), CDR1 is LNHNV while CDR2 is YYDKDF. From the cysteine up to the phenylalanine, the CDR3 has a length of 13 residues. Just CDR3 DNA is preserved here, 39 bases in frame from base 1. At the junction V is shortened by 7 bases and J by 4 bases, with 11 bases in between. The protocol used for the library was the immunoSEQ multiplex PCR assay. Held by TCRdb, this immuneACCESS table contains in-frame sequences only and omits some clones. Under half of the omission traces to an unresolved V gene where checked; the cause of the rest is unknown. For this sample there are about 98,000 clones; approximately 78% appear just once. The ten biggest clones cover about 2% of the sample.

The sequence came from a man in his 60s in good health. The sequenced sample consisted of blood. The receptor chain draws on TRBV15 and TRBJ1-5; the best D guess is TRBD1, with 6 bases matching. The nucleotides are TGTGCCACCACACAGGGTTCAAATCAGCCCCAGCATTTT. Translated, this gives CATTQGSNQPQHF.